A selection of T cell receptor beta chains follows, all from one sample in a study of shared clonotypes between healthy human individuals. Profiling relied on immunoSEQ multiplex PCR, and the TCRdb table lists in-frame clones only, not all of them. The profile shows approximately 720,000 clones, less than 80% of them singletons. The specimen sequenced was memory CD4+ T cells sorted from blood. Receptors were obtained from a woman aged 30 to 39 in good health. The CDR3 runs from the conserved cysteine through the conserved F or W. A D gene is named only where the DNA matches it firmly. A clone size is listed for some rows: how often the clone was seen (once, few, many), or a class if it is expanded.

-	-	TRBV23-1	TRBJ2-4	CASSPQSTPPTKNIQYF	TGCGCCAGCAGTCCCCAATCGACCCCTCCAACCAAAAACATTCAGTACTTC
-	-	TRBV7-2	TRBJ1-1	CASSLWGEVTEAFF	TGTGCCAGCAGTTTGTGGGGGGAGGTCACTGAAGCTTTCTTT
-	-	TRBV7-8	TRBJ1-1	CASSPPSNTLGTEAFF	TGTGCCAGCAGCCCACCGAGTAACACTTTGGGCACTGAAGCTTTCTTT
-	-	TRBV7-9	TRBJ2-1	CASSLARGNEQFF	TGTGCCAGCAGCTTAGCAAGGGGGAATGAGCAGTTCTTC
-	-	TRBV28	TRBJ2-2	CASSFRRVELFF	TGTGCCAGCAGTTTCCGGCGAGTTGAGCTGTTTTTT
-	few	TRBV4-2	TRBJ2-5	CASSQNRDETQYF	TGTGCCAGCAGCCAAAATAGGGACGAGACCCAGTACTTC
-	-	TRBV11-2	TRBJ2-7	CASSLGTGPYEQYF	TGTGCCAGCAGCTTAGGCACAGGGCCCTACGAGCAGTACTTC
-	-	TRBV7-9	TRBJ2-5	CASSARDWGTQYF	TGTGCCAGCAGCGCGCGGGACTGGGGGACCCAGTACTTC
TRBD2	few	TRBV7-3	TRBJ2-3	CASSSGLAGTSTDTQYF	TGTGCCAGCAGCTCGGGACTAGCGGGAACTAGCACAGATACGCAGTATTTT
-	few	TRBV30	TRBJ2-1	CAWTDYNEQFF	TGTGCCTGGACAGACTACAATGAGCAGTTCTTC
-	few	TRBV5-4	TRBJ1-2	CASSLGGVARDGYTF	TGTGCCAGCAGCTTGGGGGGGGTGGCCAGGGATGGCTACACCTTC
-	-	TRBV6-5	TRBJ1-5	CASSSGLAGAQQPQHF	TGTGCCAGCAGTTCCGGCCTCGCGGGGGCCCAACAGCCCCAGCATTTT
-	-	TRBV7-7	TRBJ1-3	CASSPSPNGNTIYF	TGTGCCAGCAGCCCCTCCCCAAATGGAAACACCATATATTTT
TRBD1	-	TRBV28	TRBJ2-3	CASIRGQGSTDTQYF	TGTGCCAGCATTCGCGGACAGGGGAGCACAGATACGCAGTATTTT
-	-	TRBV10-3	TRBJ2-5	CAISEWDLEQETQYF	TGTGCCATCAGTGAATGGGACCTAGAACAAGAGACCCAGTACTTC
TRBD1	once	TRBV9	TRBJ1-2	CASSGWTGPYNYGYTF	TGTGCCAGCAGCGGTTGGACAGGTCCTTATAACTATGGCTACACCTTC
-	-	TRBV6-5	TRBJ1-5	CASRSRGSNQPQHF	TGTGCCAGCAGGTCCAGGGGTAGCAATCAGCCCCAGCATTTT
-	few	TRBV27	TRBJ2-1	CASSLREVGTGNEQFF	TGTGCCAGCAGTTTAAGGGAGGTGGGGACGGGCAATGAGCAGTTCTTC
TRBD1	-	TRBV2	TRBJ1-1	CASRPTGAVVAEAFF	TGTGCCAGCAGGCCGACAGGGGCGGTGGTGGCTGAAGCTTTCTTT
TRBD1	-	TRBV28	TRBJ1-2	CASSLVQGAYGYTF	TGTGCCAGCAGTTTAGTTCAGGGGGCCTATGGCTACACCTTC
-	once	TRBV11-2	TRBJ1-1	CASRPQAGEAFF	TGTGCCAGCAGACCTCAGGCCGGAGAAGCTTTCTTT
TRBD2	-	TRBV6-5	TRBJ2-7	CASSRAGSGYEQYF	TGTGCCAGCAGTCGAGCGGGATCAGGCTACGAGCAGTACTTC
TRBD2	-	TRBV25-1	TRBJ2-1	CASRGGGAPYNEQFF	TGTGCCAGCAGGGGCGGGGGAGCTCCCTACAATGAGCAGTTCTTC
-	-	TRBV18	TRBJ2-3	CASSPQGSTDTQYF	TGTGCCAGCTCACCACAAGGAAGCACAGATACGCAGTATTTT
-	-	TRBV9	TRBJ2-5	CASSVYLGETQYF	TGTGCCAGCAGCGTATATCTTGGAGAGACCCAGTACTTC
TRBD2	-	TRBV4-1	TRBJ2-5	CASSQVPGGEETQYF	TGCGCCAGCAGCCAAGTTCCGGGAGGGGAGGAGACCCAGTACTTC
TRBD1	-	TRBV19	TRBJ1-5	CASKTGQGAQPQHF	TGTGCCAGTAAAACGGGACAGGGGGCTCAGCCCCAGCATTTT
-	-	TRBV5-4	TRBJ2-3	CASSSTGLIDTQYF	TGTGCCAGCAGCTCGACAGGATTAATAGATACGCAGTATTTT
TRBD1	few	TRBV28	TRBJ1-2	CASRTAGTGAYGYTF	TGTGCCAGCAGAACCGCCGGGACAGGGGCCTATGGCTACACCTTC
TRBD1	-	TRBV7-2	TRBJ1-4	CASSLMRGRTNEKLFF	TGTGCCAGCAGCTTAATGAGGGGGCGGACTAATGAAAAACTGTTTTTT
-	-	TRBV5-1	TRBJ1-1	CASSLGENTEAFF	TGCGCCAGCAGCTTGGGAGAGAACACTGAAGCTTTCTTT
-	-	TRBV11-2	TRBJ1-3	CASSSVGGSSGNTIYF	TGTGCCAGCAGCTCCGTTGGGGGAAGCTCTGGAAACACCATATATTTT
-	-	TRBV7-6	TRBJ2-4	CASSQTSPGGIQYF	TGTGCCAGCAGCCAGACTAGCCCAGGGGGCATTCAGTACTTC
-	-	TRBV11-2	TRBJ1-5	CASSFKPNNQPQHF	TGTGCCAGCAGCTTTAAACCCAACAATCAGCCCCAGCATTTT
TRBD1	few	TRBV14	TRBJ2-7	CASSRDRTYEQYF	TGTGCCAGCAGCCGGGACAGGACTTACGAGCAGTACTTC
TRBD2	-	TRBV7-9	TRBJ2-7	CASSLVTSGRNHEQYF	TGTGCCAGCAGCTTAGTAACTAGCGGGCGAAACCACGAGCAGTACTTC
-	-	TRBV5-1	TRBJ2-1	CASSLDSQLYNEQFF	TGCGCCAGCAGCTTGGACAGTCAGCTCTACAATGAGCAGTTCTTC
-	few	TRBV6-1	TRBJ2-3	CASSEADTQYF	TGTGCCAGCAGTGAAGCAGATACGCAGTATTTT
-	-	TRBV6-5	TRBJ1-1	CASSYSRASNTEAFF	TGTGCCAGCAGTTACTCTAGGGCCTCCAACACTGAAGCTTTCTTT
TRBD2	once	TRBV10-3	TRBJ2-7	CAISKTSADEQYF	TGTGCCATCAGTAAGACTAGCGCAGACGAGCAGTACTTC
TRBD1	-	TRBV6-1	TRBJ1-1	CASRSGTGGFTEAFF	TGTGCCAGCAGATCCGGGACAGGGGGGTTCACTGAAGCTTTCTTT
-	-	TRBV10-1	TRBJ1-1	CASSGPPGRSGTEAFF	TGCGCCAGCAGTGGACCGCCAGGGCGGTCGGGCACTGAAGCTTTCTTT